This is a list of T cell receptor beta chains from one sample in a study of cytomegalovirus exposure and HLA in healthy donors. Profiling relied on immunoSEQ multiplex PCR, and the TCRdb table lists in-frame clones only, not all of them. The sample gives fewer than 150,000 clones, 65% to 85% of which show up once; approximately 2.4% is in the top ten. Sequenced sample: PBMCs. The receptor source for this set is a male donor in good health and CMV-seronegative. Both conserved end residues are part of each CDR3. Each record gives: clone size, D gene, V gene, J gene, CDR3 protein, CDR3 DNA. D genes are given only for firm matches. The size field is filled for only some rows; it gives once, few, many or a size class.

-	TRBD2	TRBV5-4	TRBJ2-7	CASRTSGSNEQYF	TGTGCCAGCAGGACTAGCGGGAGCAACGAGCAGTACTTC
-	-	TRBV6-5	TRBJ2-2	CASRTSTGELFF	TGTGCCAGCAGAACCAGCACCGGGGAGCTGTTTTTT
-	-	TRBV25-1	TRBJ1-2	CASSGQGDYGYTF	TGTGCCAGCAGTGGGCAGGGTGACTATGGCTACACCTTC
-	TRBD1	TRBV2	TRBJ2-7	CASSPPDRAYEQYF	TGTGCCAGCAGTCCTCCGGACAGGGCCTACGAGCAGTACTTC
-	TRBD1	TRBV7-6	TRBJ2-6	CASSWTGFSGANVLTF	TGTGCCAGCAGCTGGACAGGGTTCTCTGGGGCCAACGTCCTGACTTTC
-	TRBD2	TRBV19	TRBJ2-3	CASSTAGYTDTQYF	TGTGCCAGTAGTACAGCGGGGTACACAGATACGCAGTATTTT
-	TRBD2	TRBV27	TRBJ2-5	CASSPGLAGGFQETQYF	TGTGCCAGCAGTCCCGGACTAGCGGGAGGCTTCCAAGAGACCCAGTACTTC
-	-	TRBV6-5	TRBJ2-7	CASSYSPGIYEQYF	TGTGCCAGCAGTTACTCGCCGGGAATCTACGAGCAGTACTTC
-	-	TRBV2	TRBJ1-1	CASSEARGTEAFF	TGTGCCAGCAGTGAAGCGCGGGGGACTGAAGCTTTCTTT
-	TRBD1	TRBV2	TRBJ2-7	CASSEDGTGKNEQYF	TGTGCCAGCAGTGAAGATGGGACAGGGAAGAACGAGCAGTACTTC
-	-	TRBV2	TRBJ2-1	CASKGRRDSNGQFF	TGTGCCAGCAAAGGGCGACGGGACTCAAACGGGCAGTTCTTC
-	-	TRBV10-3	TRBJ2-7	CATRVLLRDEQYF	TGTGCCACGCGGGTCCTCCTAAGAGACGAGCAGTACTTC
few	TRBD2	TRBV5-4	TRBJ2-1	CASNPHGLAGGYNEQFF	TGTGCCAGCAACCCCCACGGACTAGCGGGAGGGTACAATGAGCAGTTCTTC
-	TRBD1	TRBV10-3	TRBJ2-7	CAITPGQGVYEQYF	TGTGCCATTACACCGGGACAGGGGGTCTACGAGCAGTACTTC
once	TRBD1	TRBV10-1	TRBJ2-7	CASSGGTGISYEQYF	TGCGCCAGCAGTGGTGGGACAGGGATCTCCTACGAGCAGTACTTC
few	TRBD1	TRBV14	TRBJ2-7	CASSQTGDYEQYF	TGTGCCAGCAGCCAGACAGGGGACTACGAGCAGTACTTC
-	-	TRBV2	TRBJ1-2	CASIGQGLGGYTF	TGTGCCAGCATCGGGCAGGGTCTAGGAGGCTACACCTTC
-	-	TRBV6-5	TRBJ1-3	CASRRDIAGNTIYF	TGTGCCAGCAGGCGCGATATCGCTGGAAACACCATATATTTT
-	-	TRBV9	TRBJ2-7	CASSSAAGPYEQYF	TGTGCCAGCAGCAGTGCGGCGGGACCCTACGAGCAGTACTTC
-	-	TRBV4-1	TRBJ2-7	CASSQDSGTETYEQYF	TGCGCCAGCAGCCAAGATAGTGGGACTGAGACCTACGAGCAGTACTTC
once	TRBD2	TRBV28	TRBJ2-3	CASSSGGGPDTQYF	TGTGCCAGCAGTTCGGGGGGAGGGCCAGATACGCAGTATTTT
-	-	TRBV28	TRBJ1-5	CASSTPGAGTLEGQPQHF	TGTGCCAGCAGTACCCCAGGGGCAGGGACCCTGGAAGGACAGCCCCAGCATTTT
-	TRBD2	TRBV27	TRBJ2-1	CASRSHTGTTNEQFF	TGTGCCAGCAGATCGCACACGGGGACTACTAATGAGCAGTTCTTC
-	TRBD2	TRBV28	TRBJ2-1	CATSGTSGYNEQFF	TGTGCCACCTCCGGGACTAGCGGGTACAATGAGCAGTTCTTC
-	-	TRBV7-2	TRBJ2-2	CASSLGGGTGELFF	TGTGCCAGCAGCTTAGGGGGCGGAACCGGGGAGCTGTTTTTT
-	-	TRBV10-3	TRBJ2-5	CAISESTGVGETQYF	TGTGCCATCAGTGAGTCGACGGGAGTGGGAGAGACCCAGTACTTC
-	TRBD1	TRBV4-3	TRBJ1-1	CASSPTGGYEAFF	TGCGCCAGCAGCCCGACAGGGGGCTATGAAGCTTTCTTT
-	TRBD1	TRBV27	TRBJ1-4	CASRPGGQPNEKLFF	TGTGCCAGCCGACCCGGGGGACAGCCTAATGAAAAACTGTTTTTT
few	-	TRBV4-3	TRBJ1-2	CASSQAIRENGYTF	TGCGCCAGCAGCCAAGCGATTAGGGAGAATGGCTACACCTTC
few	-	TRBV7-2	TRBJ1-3	CASSLGNTIYF	TGTGCCAGCAGCCTAGGAAACACCATATATTTT
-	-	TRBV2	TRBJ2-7	CASSGYGTGFQGEQYF	TGTGCCAGCAGTGGATACGGCACAGGTTTCCAAGGCGAGCAGTACTTC
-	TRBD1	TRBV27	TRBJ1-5	CASSLQGADQPQHF	TGTGCCAGCAGTTTGCAGGGGGCAGATCAGCCCCAGCATTTT
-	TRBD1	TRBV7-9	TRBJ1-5	CASSSGTGNQPQHF	TGTGCCAGCAGTTCCGGGACAGGAAATCAGCCCCAGCATTTT
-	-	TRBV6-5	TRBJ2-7	CASSPGTPSYEQYF	TGTGCCAGCAGTCCCGGGACTCCCTCCTACGAGCAGTACTTC
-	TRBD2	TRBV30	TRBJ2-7	CAWTIGLASSEQYF	TGTGCCTGGACAATTGGACTAGCGAGCAGCGAGCAGTACTTC
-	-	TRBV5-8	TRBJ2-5	CASSLDPGLETQYF	TGTGCCAGCAGCTTGGATCCGGGTTTGGAGACCCAGTACTTC
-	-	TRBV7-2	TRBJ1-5	CASSLGGQPQHF	TGTGCCAGCAGCTTAGGAGGTCAGCCCCAGCATTTT
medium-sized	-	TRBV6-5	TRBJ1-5	CASRGGVNQPQHF	TGTGCCAGCAGAGGGGGTGTCAATCAGCCCCAGCATTTT
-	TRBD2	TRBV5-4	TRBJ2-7	CASSLPGTSGLYEQYF	TGTGCCAGCAGCTTGCCAGGGACTAGCGGGCTCTACGAGCAGTACTTC
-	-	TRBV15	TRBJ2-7	CATSPGLVEQYF	TGTGCCACCAGCCCGGGGTTAGTAGAGCAGTACTTC
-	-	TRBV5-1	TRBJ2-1	CASSWHDSQVYNEQFF	TGCGCCAGCAGCTGGCATGATTCCCAGGTTTACAATGAGCAGTTCTTC
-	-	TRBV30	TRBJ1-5	CAWDRNGNQPQHF	TGTGCCTGGGACAGGAATGGGAATCAGCCCCAGCATTTT
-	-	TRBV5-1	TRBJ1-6	CASSLEGGSPLHF	TGCGCCAGCAGCTTGGAGGGAGGCTCACCCCTCCACTTT